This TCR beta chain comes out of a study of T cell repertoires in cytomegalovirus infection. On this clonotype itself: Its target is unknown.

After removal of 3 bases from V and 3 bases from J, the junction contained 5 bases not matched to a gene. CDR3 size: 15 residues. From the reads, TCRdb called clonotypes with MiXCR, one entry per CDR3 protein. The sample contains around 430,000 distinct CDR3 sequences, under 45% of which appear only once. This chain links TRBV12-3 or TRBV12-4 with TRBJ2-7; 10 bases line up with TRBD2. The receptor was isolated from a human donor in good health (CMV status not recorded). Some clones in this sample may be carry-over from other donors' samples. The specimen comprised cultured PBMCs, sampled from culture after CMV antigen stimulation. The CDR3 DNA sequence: TGTGCCAGCAGTTTCGGGGCTAGCGGGAGCTACGAGCAGTACTTC. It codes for CASSFGASGSYEQYF.